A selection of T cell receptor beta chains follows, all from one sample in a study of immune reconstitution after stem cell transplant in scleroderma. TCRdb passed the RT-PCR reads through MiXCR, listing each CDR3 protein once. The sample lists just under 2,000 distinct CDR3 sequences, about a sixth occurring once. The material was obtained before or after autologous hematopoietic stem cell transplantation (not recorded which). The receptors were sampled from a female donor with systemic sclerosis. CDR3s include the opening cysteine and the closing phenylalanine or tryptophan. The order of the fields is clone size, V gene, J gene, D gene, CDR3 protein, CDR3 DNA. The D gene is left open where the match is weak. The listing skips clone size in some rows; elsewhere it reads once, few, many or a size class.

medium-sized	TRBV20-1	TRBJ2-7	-	CSARDAGQAYEQYF	TGCAGTGCTAGAGATGCCGGGCAAGCTTACGAGCAGTACTTC
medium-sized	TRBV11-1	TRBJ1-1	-	CASSLLGSTVAEAFF	TGTGCCAGCAGCTTACTCGGGAGTACGGTCGCTGAAGCTTTCTTT
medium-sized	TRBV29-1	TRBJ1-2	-	CSGESTDGYTF	TGCAGCGGAGAGTCCACGGATGGCTACACCTTC
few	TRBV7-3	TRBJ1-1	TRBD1	CASSPRGQGAEAFF	TGTGCCAGCAGCCCCCGAGGACAGGGAGCCGAAGCTTTCTTT
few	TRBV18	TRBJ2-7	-	CASSKDGYEQYF	TGTGCCAGCTCCAAAGACGGGTACGAGCAGTACTTC
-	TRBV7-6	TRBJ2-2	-	CASSSPTGELFF	TGTGCCAGCAGCTCCCCGACCGGGGAGCTGTTTTTT
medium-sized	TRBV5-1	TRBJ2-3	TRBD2	CASSPGLEYSTDTQYF	TGCGCCAGCAGCCCGGGACTAGAGTATAGCACAGATACGCAGTATTTT
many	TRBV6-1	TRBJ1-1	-	CASRGITEAFF	TGTGCCAGCAGGGGCATCACTGAAGCTTTCTTT
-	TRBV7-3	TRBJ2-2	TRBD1	CASSLRDRATGELFF	TGTGCCAGCAGCTTAAGGGACAGGGCCACCGGGGAGCTGTTTTTT
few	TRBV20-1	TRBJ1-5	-	CSASPGGDQPQHF	TGCAGTGCTAGTCCGGGGGGCGACCAGCCCCAGCATTTT
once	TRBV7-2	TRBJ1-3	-	CASSLAGVVNTIYF	TGTGCCAGCAGCTTAGCAGGGGTTGTAAACACCATATATTTT
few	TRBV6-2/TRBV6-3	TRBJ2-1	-	CASSLSSIIAQFF	TGTGCCAGCAGTTTGTCCTCAATAATAGCGCAGTTCTTC
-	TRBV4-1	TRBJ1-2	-	CASSQRPGDTVYGYTF	TGCGCCAGCAGCCAAAGACCGGGGGACACGGTCTATGGCTACACCTTC
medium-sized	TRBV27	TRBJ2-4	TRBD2	CASSPTSGGIQYF	TGTGCCAGCAGTCCGACTAGCGGCGGCATTCAGTACTTC
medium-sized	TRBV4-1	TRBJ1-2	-	CASSSGQVTGLSGYTF	TGCGCCAGCAGCTCAGGCCAAGTTACGGGGTTGTCTGGCTACACCTTC
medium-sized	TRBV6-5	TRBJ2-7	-	CASSYSIAYEQYF	TGTGCCAGCAGTTACTCCATCGCCTACGAGCAGTACTTC
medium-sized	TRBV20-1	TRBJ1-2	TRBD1	CSALQGARGYGYTF	TGCAGTGCCTTACAGGGGGCGCGGGGCTATGGCTACACCTTC
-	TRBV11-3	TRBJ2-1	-	CASSLSGSTNEQFF	TGTGCCAGCAGCTTATCCGGGTCCACTAATGAGCAGTTCTTC
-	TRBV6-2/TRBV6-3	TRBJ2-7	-	CASSYRGHEQYF	TGTGCCAGCAGTTACAGGGGTCACGAGCAGTACTTC
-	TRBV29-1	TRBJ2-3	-	CSVAGESTDTQYF	TGCAGCGTCGCCGGGGAGAGCACAGATACGCAGTATTTT
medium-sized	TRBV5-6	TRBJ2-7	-	CASSLEGVSYEQYF	TGTGCCAGCAGCTTGGAGGGGGTCTCCTACGAGCAGTACTTC
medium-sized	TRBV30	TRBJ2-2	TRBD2	CAWIPPGGRTGELFF	TGTGCCTGGATTCCCCCCGGGGGGAGGACCGGGGAGCTGTTTTTT
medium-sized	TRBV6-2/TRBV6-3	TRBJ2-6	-	CASSPRQATGANVLTF	TGTGCCAGCAGTCCCCGACAGGCGACTGGGGCCAACGTCCTGACTTTC
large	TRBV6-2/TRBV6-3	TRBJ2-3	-	CASSYSDSYTQYF	TGTGCCAGCAGTTACTCGGACTCTTATACGCAGTATTTT
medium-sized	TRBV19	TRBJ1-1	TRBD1	CATTRGQGDTEAFF	TGTGCCACCACCCGCGGGCAGGGGGACACTGAAGCTTTCTTT
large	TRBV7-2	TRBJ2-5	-	CASSLKETQYF	TGTGCCAGCAGCTTAAAAGAGACCCAGTACTTC
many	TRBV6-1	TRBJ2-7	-	CASSGYEQYF	TGTGCCAGCAGTGGATACGAGCAGTACTTC
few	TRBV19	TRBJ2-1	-	CASSPRAVSVNEQFF	TGTGCCAGTAGTCCACGGGCGGTGAGTGTAAATGAGCAGTTCTTC
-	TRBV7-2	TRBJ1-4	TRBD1	CASSLGTGGGEKLFF	TGTGCCAGCAGCTTAGGGACAGGAGGTGGCGAAAAACTGTTTTTT
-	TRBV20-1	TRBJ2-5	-	CSARDSKGYQEAQYF	TGCAGTGCTAGAGATTCCAAGGGGTACCAAGAGGCCCAGTACTTC
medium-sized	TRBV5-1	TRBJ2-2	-	CASSPRWSTGNTGELFF	TGCGCCAGCAGCCCCCGTTGGTCGACGGGGAACACCGGGGAGCTGTTTTTT
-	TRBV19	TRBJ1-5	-	CASRPQGIGGNQPQHF	TGTGCCAGTAGACCCCAGGGGATCGGGGGCAATCAGCCCCAGCATTTT
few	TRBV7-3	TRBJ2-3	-	CASSPTPGVRNDTQYF	TGTGCCAGCAGCCCCACCCCGGGGGTCCGGAACGATACGCAGTATTTT
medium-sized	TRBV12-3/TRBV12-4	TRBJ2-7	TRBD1	CASSMGWGQGAWEQYF	TGTGCCAGCAGTATGGGGTGGGGACAGGGGGCATGGGAGCAGTACTTC
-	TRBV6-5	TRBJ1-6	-	CATSSSQNSPLHF	TGTGCCACCTCCTCCAGTCAGAATTCACCCCTCCACTTT
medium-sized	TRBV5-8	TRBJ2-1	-	CASSTGTSYKEQFF	TGTGCCAGCAGCACCGGGACGTCGTACAAGGAGCAGTTCTTC